What follows are 21 T cell receptor beta chains derived from one specimen sequenced in a study of naive and memory T cell subsets. Amplification of ligated cDNA took four PCR rounds with SP2 and nested alpha and beta constant primers. TCRdb itself ran the UMI-ligation and nested PCR reads through MiXCR, one entry per CDR3 protein. There are 25,000 to 35,000 distinct CDR3 sequences in the sample; approximately 6.7% occur only once, and approximately 3.1% lies in the top ten. Treatment given: skin biopsy from PPD injection site in Mantoux-positive individual. TCR cDNA received a 3' ligated oligonucleotide that carried a UMI. Sequencing used skin, obtained from a tuberculin skin test site. These receptors originate from an adult in good health.

This clonotype occurred many times. The CDR3 reads CASSPSLTSGGPRYYEQYF. CDR3 in DNA: TGTGCCAGCAGCCCGAGCCTGACTAGCGGGGGGCCAAGATACTACGAGCAGTACTTC. This sequence joins TRBV3-1 and TRBJ2-7, with 13 positions matching TRBD2. Losses at the gene ends were 4 bases for V and 3 bases for J; bases not matched to a gene: 15. This CDR3 is built from 19 residues. Germline V gene sequence: CDR1 LGHDT, CDR2 YNNKEL (reference sequence).

This clonotype has a count of ten or more. The CDR3 nucleotides are TGTGCCAGCAGCTTGGACTATTACACCGGGGAGCTGTTTTTT. This encodes CASSLDYYTGELFF. J is TRBJ2-2 and V is TRBV5-6; D gene uncertain. The V gene's germline CDR1 is SGHDT and CDR2 YYEEEE. V lost 0 bases and J 3 bases, leaving 6 bases between the germline ends. The CDR3 runs 14 residues.

This clonotype is classed as large. This chain joins TRBV29-1 and TRBJ2-1; D gene uncertain. V gave up 6 bases and J gave up 7 bases, with 13 bases separating them. This CDR3 is 12 amino acids long. Germline V gene lookup returns CDR1 SQVTM and CDR2 ANQGSEA. The CDR3 loop is CSVDLTQNEQFF. The CDR3 DNA sequence: TGCAGCGTCGACTTGACCCAAAATGAGCAGTTCTTC.

A few counts support this clonotype. The junction departs from the called germline gene at one end, perhaps through a read error. V is TRBV4-1 and J is TRBJ1-6, with TRBD1 matching over 8 bases. Germline V CDR1 and CDR2: MGHRA, YSYEKL. The CDR3 sequence is 15 residues long. The CDR3 loop reads CASSQDGTGYSPPHF. DNA for the CDR3: TGCGCCAGCAGCCAAGATGGGACAGGCTATTCACCCCCCCACTTT.

CDR3 bases: TGTGCCAGCAGCTTAGGTGGTGGACAGGGGTCCACTGAAGCTTTCTTT. It specifies CASSLGGGQGSTEAFF. The chain uses TRBV11-1 and TRBJ1-1; 9 bases match TRBD1. The CDR3 covers 16 residues. J gave up 4 bases and V 1 base, and 7 bases lay outside the gene matches. In germline, CDR1 is SGHAT, CDR2 FQDESV (reference sequence).

This clonotype was counted at least ten times. The gene calls are TRBV29-1 and TRBJ2-2, with TRBD2 matching 11 bases. Germline CDR1 is SQVTM and CDR2 is ANQGSEA. The trim removed 5 bases at V and 5 bases at J, leaving 10 bases unmatched. The CDR3 totals 16 residues. The CDR3 reads CSVLAGGLIKTGELFF. The CDR3 coding sequence is TGCAGCGTTCTAGCGGGGGGCCTCATTAAAACCGGGGAGCTGTTTTTT.

The J gene is TRBJ2-2, the V gene TRBV4-1; 13 bases are shared with TRBD2. V shed 1 base and J 4 bases; nucleotides not matched to a gene: 3. In germline, CDR1 is MGHRA, CDR2 YSYEKL. This CDR3 contains 17 residues. The chain's CDR3 is CASSQGRLAGGTGELFF. The CDR3 DNA reads as TGCGCCAGCAGCCAAGGCAGACTAGCGGGGGGCACCGGGGAGCTGTTTTTT.

This clonotype has a handful of counts. The chain couples TRBV5-1 to TRBJ2-3; D not resolved. This CDR3 spans 13 amino acids. Germline V CDR1 and CDR2: SGHRS, YFSETQ. V dropped 0 bases and J dropped 4 bases, with 6 bases sitting between them. The chain's CDR3 is CASSLAAADTQYF. Here the CDR3 DNA reads TGCGCCAGCAGCTTGGCGGCGGCAGATACGCAGTATTTT.

This clonotype was recorded at least ten times. The chain uses TRBV5-1 and TRBJ2-5, with a weak D call TRBD1 (6 bases). V shed 3 bases and J shed 3 bases, with 12 bases lying between them. Germline V gives CDR1 SGHRS, CDR2 YFSETQ. The CDR3 runs 14 residues. The CDR3 spells CASSSGTPKETQYF. The CDR3 DNA reads TGCGCCAGCAGCTCGGGGACACCCAAAGAGACCCAGTACTTC.

This clonotype is categorized as medium-sized. The gene calls are TRBV20-1 and TRBJ1-3; D remains ambiguous. Trimming removed 6 bases from V and 0 bases from J, with 15 bases in between. Looked up from germline, CDR1 is DFQATT and CDR2 is SNEGSKA (reference sequence). The CDR3 loop spans 15 amino acids. Here the CDR3 DNA reads TGCAGTGCCACCCCCCTGGGTGGCTCTGGAAACACCATATATTTT. Encoded protein: CSATPLGGSGNTIYF.

In this sample, this clonotype turned up many times. The chain uses TRBV2 and TRBJ2-3; 10 bases are a match to TRBD2. CDR1 and CDR2 from the germline V gene are SNHLY and FYNNEI. There are 14 residues in the CDR3. Trimming cost V 3 bases and J 4 bases; bases outside gene matches: 1. CDR3 amino acids: CASSELAGADTQYF. CDR3 bases: TGTGCCAGCAGTGAGCTAGCGGGAGCAGATACGCAGTATTTT.

The CDR3 reads CASSMASQALGEQFF. CDR3 in DNA: TGTGCCAGTAGTATGGCATCACAGGCGCTTGGGGAGCAGTTCTTC. The chain couples TRBV19 to TRBJ2-1; D may be TRBD1 (5 bases). The CDR3 is 15 amino acids. V lost 3 bases, J lost 10 bases, and 19 bases lay in between. Germline CDR1 and CDR2: LNHDA and SQIVND (reference sequence). The entire variable domain, with the rest obtained from reference TRBV19 and TRBJ2-1, is as follows: DGGITQSPKYLFRKEGQNVTLSCEQNLNHDAMYWYRQDPGQGLRLIYYSQIVNDFQKGDIAEGYSVSREKKESFPLTVTSAQKNPTAFYLCASSMASQALGEQFFGPGTRLTVL.

In its sample, this clonotype was seen many times. The chain couples TRBV3-1 to TRBJ1-2; no clear D gene. Looked up from germline, CDR1 is LGHDT and CDR2 is YNNKEL (reference sequence). CDR3 length: 15 residues. V was clipped by 0 bases and J by 1 base, with 9 bases between them. Written as DNA, the CDR3 is TGTGCCAGCAGCCAAGAGTGGACGATTAACTATGGCTACACCTTC. Translation: CASSQEWTINYGYTF.

The genes are TRBV20-1 and TRBJ2-7, with D possibly being TRBD1 (6 bases). The CDR3 length is 11 residues. Germline assignment: CDR1 DFQATT and CDR2 SNEGSKA (reference sequence). The V end lost 6 bases, the J end lost 9 bases, and 15 bases lay between the germline ends. As DNA, the CDR3 is TGCAGTGCAGCCTCCTCCAGGGGGCAGTACTTC. The encoded protein is CSAASSRGQYF.

V and J are TRBV29-1 and TRBJ1-2; possibly TRBD1 for D (6 bases). The V gene lost 2 bases and the J gene lost 3 bases, with 10 bases spanning the gap. Germline V CDR1 and CDR2: SQVTM, ANQGSEA. The CDR3 extends over 13 amino acids. The CDR3 DNA reads TGCAGCGTTGAATCTCGGACAGACTATGGCTACACCTTC. It is translated as CSVESRTDYGYTF. Combining the CDR3 with reference TRBV29-1 and TRBJ1-2 gives the whole variable domain SAVISQKPSRDICQRGTSLTIQCQVDSQVTMMFWYRQQPGQSLTLIATANQGSEATYESGFVIDKFPISRPNLTFSTLTVSNMSPEDSSIYLCSVESRTDYGYTFGSGTRLTVV.

The rearrangement links TRBV20-1 to TRBJ2-3; 9 nucleotides match TRBD2. The ends lost 6 bases at V and 8 bases at J; junction bases unmatched: 18. The germline V gene has CDR1 DFQATT and CDR2 SNEGSKA (reference sequence). This CDR3 comprises 16 residues. This chain's CDR3 is CSADPLAGSQGGTQYF. CDR3 sequence (DNA): TGCAGTGCCGATCCCCTAGCGGGGTCTCAAGGGGGTACGCAGTATTTT.

This clonotype was observed many times. The rearrangement links TRBV9 to TRBJ2-4; the D gene is possibly TRBD1 (6 bases). The length of the CDR3 is 14 residues. Trimming took 0 bases from V and 8 from J, leaving 12 bases between them. Germline values: CDR1 SGDLS, CDR2 YYNGEE. The DNA of the CDR3 is TGTGCCAGCAGCGTAGCTAGCAGGGGCGACATTCAGTACTTC. Translated: CASSVASRGDIQYF.

This clonotype was counted ten times or more. V gene TRBV5-1 combines with J gene TRBJ2-1; D tentatively reads TRBD1 or TRBD2 (6 bases each). Germline CDR1 is SGHRS and CDR2 is YFSETQ. The CDR3 consists of 17 residues. V was cut by 0 bases and J by 0 bases, with 13 bases left in between. The CDR3 is CASSLEGGLSSYNEQFF. CDR3 DNA sequence: TGCGCCAGCAGCTTGGAGGGGGGTCTAAGCTCCTACAATGAGCAGTTCTTC.

This clonotype was detected many times. J is TRBJ2-2 and V is TRBV2; 7 bases fit TRBD2. J lost 7 bases, V lost 7 bases, and 12 bases had no gene match. This CDR3 is 15 amino acids long. Germline V gives CDR1 SNHLY, CDR2 FYNNEI. CDR3 nucleotide sequence: TGTGCCAGCAATCGCTTGGGAGGGAGTAACGGGGAGCTGTTTTTT. Its translation: CASNRLGGSNGELFF. The variable domain in full, completed from reference TRBV2 and TRBJ2-2, reads EPEVTQTPSHQVTQMGQEVILRCVPISNHLYFYWYRQILGQKVEFLVSFYNNEISEKSEIFDDQFSVERPDGSNFTLKIRSTKLEDSAMYFCASNRLGGSNGELFFGEGSRLTVL.

In its sample, this clonotype was seen many times. This chain uses TRBV18 with TRBJ2-1; 7 nucleotides match TRBD1. The junction had 9 bases not matched to a gene; V was cut back by 2 bases and J by 8 bases. The CDR3 length is 15 residues. Germline V gives CDR1 KGHSH, CDR2 LQKENI. Here the CDR3 reads CASSPSPARGYEQFF. DNA of the CDR3: TGTGCCAGCTCACCATCCCCGGCCAGGGGGTATGAGCAGTTCTTC.

This clonotype was seen repeatedly, ten times or more. This chain connects TRBV27 to TRBJ2-4, with a tentative D call TRBD2 (7 bases). CDR1 is MNHEY, CDR2 SMNVEV, per germline (reference sequence). V lost 5 bases and J lost 7, with 24 bases in between. The CDR3 contains 17 residues. Here the CDR3 DNA reads TGTGCCAGCAGTCCCTCTTTTGGGGGGGGCGTGAAGAACATTCAGTACTTC. It translates to CASSPSFGGGVKNIQYF.